This T cell receptor beta chain was documented in a study of spatial heterogeneity in lung cancer. Unique molecular identifiers tagged every individual TCR cDNA molecule. TCRdb reprocessed the 5' RACE reads via MiXCR and lists one record per CDR3 protein. The table includes 60,000 to 85,000 distinct CDR3 sequences, roughly 9% detected once. Germline loops: CDR1 SGHTA, CDR2 FQGTGA. Trimming removed 5 bases from V and 6 bases from J, with 12 bases in between. The CDR3 spans 13 residues. At least ten counts were recorded for this clonotype. Time point noted: blood at routine non-recurrence follow-up after resection.

This sequence was found in a female donor with early-stage non-small cell lung cancer. The specimen was PBMCs, collected at follow-up. This chain uses TRBV7-3 with TRBJ2-3; D is uncertain. The DNA of the CDR3 is TGTGCCAGCAGCCCCCGGGCTCCGGATACGCAGTATTTT. Protein sequence: CASSPRAPDTQYF.